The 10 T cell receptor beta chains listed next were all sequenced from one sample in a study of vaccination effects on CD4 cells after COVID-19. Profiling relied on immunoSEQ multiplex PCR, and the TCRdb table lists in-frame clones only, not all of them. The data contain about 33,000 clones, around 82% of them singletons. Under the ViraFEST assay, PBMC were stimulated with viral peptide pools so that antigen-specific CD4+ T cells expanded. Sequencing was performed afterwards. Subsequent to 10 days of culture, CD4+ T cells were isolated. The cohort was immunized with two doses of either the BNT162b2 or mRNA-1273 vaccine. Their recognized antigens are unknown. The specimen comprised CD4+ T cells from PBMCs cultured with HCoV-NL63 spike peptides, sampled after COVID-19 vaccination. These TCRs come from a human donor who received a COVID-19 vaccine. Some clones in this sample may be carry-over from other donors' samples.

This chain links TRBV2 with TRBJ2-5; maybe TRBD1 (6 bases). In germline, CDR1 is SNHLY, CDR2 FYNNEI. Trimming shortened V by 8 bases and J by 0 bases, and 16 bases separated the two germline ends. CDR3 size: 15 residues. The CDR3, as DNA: TGTGCCAGCGGGTCCAGGGGCACCGACCAAGAGACCCAGTACTTC. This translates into CASGSRGTDQETQYF.

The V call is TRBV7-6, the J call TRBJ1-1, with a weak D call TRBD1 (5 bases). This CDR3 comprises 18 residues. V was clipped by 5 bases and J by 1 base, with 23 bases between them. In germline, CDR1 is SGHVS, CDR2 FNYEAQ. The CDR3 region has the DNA TGTGCCAGCAGCCCTCAAAGGAGGGGCCCCAAGGAGAACACTGAAGCTTTCTTT. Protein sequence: CASSPQRRGPKENTEAFF.

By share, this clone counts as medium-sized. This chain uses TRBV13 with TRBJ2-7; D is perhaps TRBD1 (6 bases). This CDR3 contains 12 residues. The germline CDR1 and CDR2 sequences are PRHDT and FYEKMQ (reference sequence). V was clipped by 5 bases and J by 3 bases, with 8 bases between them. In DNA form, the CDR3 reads TGTGCCAGCAGCGTGACAGGCTACGAGCAGTACGTC. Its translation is CASSVTGYEQYV.

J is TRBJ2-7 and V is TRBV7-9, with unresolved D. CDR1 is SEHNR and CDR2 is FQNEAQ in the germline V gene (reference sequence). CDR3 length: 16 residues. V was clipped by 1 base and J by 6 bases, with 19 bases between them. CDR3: CASSLVWRGTASEQYF. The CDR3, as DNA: TGTGCCAGCAGCTTAGTATGGCGAGGCACGGCCAGCGAGCAGTACTTC.

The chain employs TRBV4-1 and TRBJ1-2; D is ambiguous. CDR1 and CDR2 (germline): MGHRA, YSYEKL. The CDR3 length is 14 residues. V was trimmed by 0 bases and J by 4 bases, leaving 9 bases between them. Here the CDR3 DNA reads TGCGCCAGCAGCCAAGATGGAGGAATCTATGGCTACACCTTC. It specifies CASSQDGGIYGYTF.

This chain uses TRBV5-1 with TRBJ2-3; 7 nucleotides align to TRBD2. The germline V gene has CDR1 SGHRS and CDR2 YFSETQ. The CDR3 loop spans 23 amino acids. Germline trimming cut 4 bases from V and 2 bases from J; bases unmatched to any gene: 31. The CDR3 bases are TGCGCCAGCAGCCCGGGTCGAATTGGCACGGAGGGGCGTAGCGGGCTCTACACAGATACGCAGTATTTT. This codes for CASSPGRIGTEGRSGLYTDTQYF.

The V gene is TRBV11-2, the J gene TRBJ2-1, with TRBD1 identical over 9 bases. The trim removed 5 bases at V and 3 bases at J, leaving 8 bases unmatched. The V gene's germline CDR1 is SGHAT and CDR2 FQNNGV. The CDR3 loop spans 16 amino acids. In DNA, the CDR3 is TGTGCCAGCAGCCCGCCCCGGACAGGGGACTACAATGAGCAGTTCTTC. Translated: CASSPPRTGDYNEQFF.

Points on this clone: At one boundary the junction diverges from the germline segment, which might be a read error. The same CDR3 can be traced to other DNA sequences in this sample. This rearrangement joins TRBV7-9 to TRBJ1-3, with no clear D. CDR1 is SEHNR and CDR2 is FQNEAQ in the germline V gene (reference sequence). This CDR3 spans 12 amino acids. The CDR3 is CAGHSSGNTIYF. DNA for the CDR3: TGTGCCGGGCACAGCTCTGGAAACACTATATATTTT.

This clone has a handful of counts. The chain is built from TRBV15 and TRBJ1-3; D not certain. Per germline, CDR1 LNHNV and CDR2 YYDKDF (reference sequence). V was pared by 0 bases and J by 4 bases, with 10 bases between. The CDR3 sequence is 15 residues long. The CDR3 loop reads CATSRDSVPGNTIYF. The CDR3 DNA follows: TGTGCCACCAGCAGAGATAGTGTACCCGGAAACACCATATATTTT.

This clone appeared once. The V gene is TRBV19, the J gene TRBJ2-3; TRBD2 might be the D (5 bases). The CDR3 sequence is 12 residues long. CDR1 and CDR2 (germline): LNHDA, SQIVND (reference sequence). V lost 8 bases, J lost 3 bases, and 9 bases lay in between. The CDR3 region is CASGRRTDTQYF. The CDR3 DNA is TGTGCCAGTGGACGGAGGACAGATACGCAGTATTTT. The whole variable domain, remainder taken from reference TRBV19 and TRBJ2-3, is DGGITQSPKYLFRKEGQNVTLSCEQNLNHDAMYWYRQDPGQGLRLIYYSQIVNDFQKGDIAEGYSVSREKKESFPLTVTSAQKNPTAFYLCASGRRTDTQYFGPGTRLTVL.